This record covers a single T cell receptor beta chain. The specificity of this receptor is unknown. Within one base of it there is no much larger clone, and no base qualities were kept. Stable Graves' hyperthyroidism was defined as no progression to ophthalmopathy during 18 months of follow-up. Hyperthyroidism patients were newly diagnosed, had a disease duration of under 2 months, and were aged 18 to 65 years. Any patient with an uncontrolled infection, another autoimmune disease, pregnancy or lactation was excluded. Diagnoses were based on clinical symptoms, serum thyroxine and TRAb, thyroid ultrasound and orbital computed tomography. Total RNA was extracted using Trizol reagent, and RNA quality was assessed on an Agilent 2100 Bioanalyzer. The data belong to a study of T cells in Graves' hyperthyroidism and ophthalmopathy (dated by TCRdb to about 2019). As for the study more broadly: To identify TCR V-J signatures that set the groups apart, the researchers used a discovery cohort of 100 patients, made up of roughly 40 with Graves' ophthalmopathy and 57 with stable Graves' hyperthyroidism. TCR Vbeta CDR3 sequencing of 130 to 150 peripheral blood samples (43 ophthalmopathy, 75 hyperthyroidism and some 17 progressor patients) is reported in the paper. For training and testing, the roughly 100 patients in the discovery cohort were randomly divided in a 7:3 ratio. Whether ophthalmopathy could be predicted prospectively was tested in an independent validation cohort made up of under 20 hyperthyroidism patients plus 17 patients who later progressed to ophthalmopathy. Once sampling was done, hyperthyroidism patients were given methimazole at a starting dose of 30 mg daily, whereas ophthalmopathy patients were given high-dose intravenous methylprednisolone. In addition, the study compared T-cell repertoires in thyroid tissue and in blood from over 5 Graves' hyperthyroidism patients. Findings and caveats that apply to the study as a whole: Ophthalmopathy was separated from stable hyperthyroidism by a 13 V-J signature model, with approximately 85% sensitivity and roughly 84% specificity obtained in cross-validation and 80%/75% obtained in testing. No statistical method was used to fix the sample size in advance, and group allocation was not hidden from the investigators. Blood samples also contained most of the expanded thyroid clonotypes (frequency above 0.001), which suggests that blood repertoires may reflect thyroid immune responses. In validation, progression to ophthalmopathy was predicted by the model with 55% to 71% sensitivity and roughly 72% specificity, a median of 6.5 months before onset.

The TCR beta CDR3 regions were amplified from RNA transcripts. The TCR CDR3 was subjected to a first round of RT-PCR using the HTBI primer set and the Qiagen OneStep RT-PCR kit. A second multiplex PCR round built the libraries, followed by size selection and purification. Sequencing of the libraries was done on an Illumina HiSeq2000 using paired-end 100 bp reads. The study's own analysis went as follows. SOAPnuke was used to process the raw data, throwing out any read that contained adapters or uncalled bases, had a mean Phred below 15, or lacked an exact constant-primer or identifier match. COPE v1.2.5 was used to merge high-quality paired reads, and clonotypes were defined as unique nucleotide sequences. Clonotypes were aligned to IMGT TRBV, TRBD and TRBJ reference segments using MiTCR v1.1. Analysis was restricted to V-J combinations with a frequency above 0.0001, which covered 99.2% of repertoires. A TCS score was defined as the ratio of F50 (clonal expansion) to E x V (chaos), with BLOSUM62-based TCRdist applied between CDR3 peptides within each V-J. Welch's t-statistics and random forest reduced around 510 V-J features to 10 to 15, which were used in a naive Bayes classifier (R e1071). The Morisita-Horn index was used to measure how similar the thyroid and blood repertoires were. The public reads were quality trimmed at Q25 with fastp and then assembled into clones with MiXCR by TCRdb, keeping productive beta chains. CDR3 protein sequences are deduplicated, and each keeps its most common genes and DNA. These V and J calls rely on TCRdb rather than the paper's analysis. Counted in this sample were 450,000 to 700,000 distinct CDR3 sequences; 40% to 55% of them appeared once. Of the sample, around 7.7% falls within the top ten clones.

Measured from the cysteine to the phenylalanine, the CDR3 is 15 residues long. This entry keeps only the CDR3 DNA: 45 bases, framed from base 1. V is cut back by 2 bases and J by 2 bases, with 1 base in the junction unmatched. CDR1 and CDR2 were assigned from the germline V gene as KGHDR and SFDVKD. The V and J segments used are TRBV24-1 and TRBJ2-5, with 10 bases aligning to TRBD2. The receptor's source is a woman aged 18-29 years with Graves' hyperthyroidism. Input material: peripheral blood or thyroid tissue (not recorded which). The CDR3 is CATSDSAGGQETQYF. The nucleotide sequence is given as TGTGCCACCAGTGATTCAGCGGGAGGGCAAGAGACCCAGTACTTC.